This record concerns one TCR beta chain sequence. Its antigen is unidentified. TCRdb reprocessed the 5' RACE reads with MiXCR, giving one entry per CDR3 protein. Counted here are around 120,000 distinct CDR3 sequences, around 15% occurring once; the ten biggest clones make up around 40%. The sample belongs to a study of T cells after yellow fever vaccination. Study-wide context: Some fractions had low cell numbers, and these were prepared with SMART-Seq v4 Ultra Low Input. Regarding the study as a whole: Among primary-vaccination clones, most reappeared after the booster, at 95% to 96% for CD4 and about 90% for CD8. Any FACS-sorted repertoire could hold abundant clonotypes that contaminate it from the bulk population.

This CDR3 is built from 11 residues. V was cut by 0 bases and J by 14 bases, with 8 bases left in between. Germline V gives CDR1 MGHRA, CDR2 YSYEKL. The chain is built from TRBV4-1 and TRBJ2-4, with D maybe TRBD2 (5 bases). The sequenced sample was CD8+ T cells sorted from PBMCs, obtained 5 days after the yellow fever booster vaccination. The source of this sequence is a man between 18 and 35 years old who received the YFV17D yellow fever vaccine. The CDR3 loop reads CASSQDTRKYF. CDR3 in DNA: TGCGCCAGCAGCCAAGATACTAGGAAGTACTTC.